The next 26 T cell receptor beta chains were all read from a single sample in a study of sequential checkpoint blockade in melanoma. Documented treatment: randomized to nivolumab then ipilimumab (arm A) or the reverse (arm B). Method: immunoSEQ multiplex PCR; TCRdb's copy keeps in-frame clones and lacks some. The sample holds more than 25,000 clones; about 88% are singletons and the top ten take 12% to 15%. The source material was CD8+ T cells sorted from blood (inferred from file names), sampled from a patient given nivolumab and ipilimumab in sequence. The receptors shown here come from a human donor with melanoma.

This chain connects TRBV28 to TRBJ1-1, with no clear D. The V gene's germline CDR1 is MDHEN and CDR2 SYDVKM. This CDR3 is built from 16 residues. The V gene lost 2 bases and the J gene lost 4 bases, with 17 bases spanning the gap. The CDR3 here is CASSLIFPGSATEAFF. For the CDR3, the DNA is TGTGCCAGCAGTTTAATTTTCCCCGGGTCGGCCACTGAAGCTTTCTTT.

The chain uses TRBV5-1 and TRBJ2-1; weak D call: TRBD2 (5 bases). V lost 7 bases and J 2 bases, leaving 16 bases between the germline ends. CDR3 length: 15 amino acids. From germline, CDR1 is SGHRS and CDR2 YFSETQ. This CDR3 is CASSSPGVAYNEQFF. Written as DNA, the CDR3 is TGCGCCAGCTCGTCACCCGGGGTCGCCTACAATGAGCAGTTCTTC.

The CDR3 coding sequence is TGTGCCAGCAGTCCCGTGGGACAGGGGGTAGCTTTCTTT. This gives the protein CASSPVGQGVAFF. The V call is TRBV28, the J call TRBJ1-1; 11 nucleotides align to TRBD1. With V trimmed by 5 bases and J by 10 bases, 6 bases remained unmatched. In germline, CDR1 is MDHEN, CDR2 SYDVKM. The CDR3 totals 13 residues.

The table lists this clone with a count of one. V and J are TRBV27 and TRBJ2-1; TRBD2 aligns across 9 bases. V shed 2 bases, J shed 8 bases, and the junction held 7 bases outside the gene matches. CDR1 and CDR2 (germline): MNHEY, SMNVEV (reference sequence). The CDR3 contains 15 residues. The CDR3 DNA sequence: TGTGCCAGCAGTTTAACGGCGGGGGGGACTTATGAGCAGTTCTTC. Residues: CASSLTAGGTYEQFF.

The chain carries TRBV6-5 and TRBJ1-4; 10 bases fit TRBD1. Per germline, CDR1 MNHEY and CDR2 SVGAGI. This CDR3 has 14 amino acids. V trimming: 5 bases; J trimming: 10 bases; junction bases outside the gene matches: 7. As DNA, the CDR3 is TGTGCCAGCAGTGGGGACAGGGGTTATTCAAAACTGTTTTTT. Its translation: CASSGDRGYSKLFF.

Only one count was recorded for this clone. V and J are TRBV28 and TRBJ2-7, with TRBD2 as a possible D gene (5 bases). The CDR3 contains 15 residues. Trimming took off 3 bases at V and 0 bases at J, with 12 bases between the two ends. In germline, CDR1 is MDHEN, CDR2 SYDVKM. CDR3 in amino acids: CASSFPGFGSYEQYF. Here the CDR3 DNA reads TGTGCCAGCAGTTTCCCGGGATTCGGCTCCTACGAGCAGTACTTC.

The chain uses TRBV10-3 and TRBJ2-2; perhaps TRBD1 as D (6 bases). CDR3 length: 16 amino acids. V lost 7 bases and J lost 2, with 17 bases in between. CDR1 and CDR2 (germline): ENHRY, SYGVKD. CDR3 protein: CAITPEQGTNTGELFF. The CDR3 DNA follows: TGTGCCATCACCCCAGAACAGGGAACTAACACCGGGGAGCTGTTTTTT.

This clone was detected only a few times. The genes are TRBV19 and TRBJ1-2; 8 bases fit TRBD1. With V trimmed by 7 bases and J by 5 bases, 6 bases remained unmatched. The CDR3 extends over 13 amino acids. Germline V gene lookup returns CDR1 LNHDA and CDR2 SQIVND (reference sequence). In nucleotides, the CDR3 is TGTGCCAGTACCCCGGACAGGGTGTATGGCTACACCTTC. Residues: CASTPDRVYGYTF.

The chain couples TRBV6-5 to TRBJ1-1; TRBD1 matches at 7 bases. This CDR3 region has 15 residues. Germline CDR1 is MNHEY and CDR2 is SVGAGI. V shed 2 bases and J 3 bases; nucleotides not matched to a gene: 6. DNA for the CDR3: TGTGCCAGCAGTTACGCCCCGGGACAGTACACTGAAGCTTTCTTT. Residues: CASSYAPGQYTEAFF.

V usage is TRBV19 and J usage is TRBJ2-7, with 10 bases lining up with TRBD1. CDR1 and CDR2 (germline): LNHDA, SQIVND (reference sequence). The trim removed 3 bases at V and 5 bases at J, leaving 7 bases unmatched. This CDR3 is built from 15 residues. The CDR3 region is CASSIIGTGVDEQYF. The DNA of the CDR3 is TGTGCCAGTAGTATTATAGGGACAGGGGTCGACGAGCAGTACTTC.

V gene TRBV9 combines with J gene TRBJ2-3, with 7 bases matching TRBD2. Germline CDR1 and CDR2: SGDLS and YYNGEE. V trimming: 0 bases; J trimming: 2 bases; junction bases outside the gene matches: 6. This CDR3 is built from 16 residues. CDR3 protein: CASSVEAGDYTDTQYF. CDR3 bases: TGTGCCAGCAGCGTAGAGGCGGGGGACTACACAGATACGCAGTATTTT.

In this sample, this clone turned up a few times. V is TRBV28 and J is TRBJ2-7, with no clear D. V was clipped by 9 bases and J by 3 bases, with 9 bases between them. Germline V gives CDR1 MDHEN, CDR2 SYDVKM. This CDR3 has 11 residues. The CDR3 coding sequence is TGTGCCAGAGGAGCCTTCTACGAGCAGTACGTC. Protein sequence: CARGAFYEQYV.

The count of this clone is one. The chain links TRBV27 to TRBJ2-1; D might be TRBD1 (7 bases). The CDR3 sequence is 15 residues long. V lost 7 bases and J 3 bases, leaving 16 bases between the germline ends. Germline V CDR1 and CDR2: MNHEY, SMNVEV (reference sequence). The chain's CDR3 is CASTQGGAGYNEQFF. CDR3 nucleotide sequence: TGTGCCAGCACCCAGGGGGGAGCGGGCTACAATGAGCAGTTCTTC.

The chain links TRBV13 to TRBJ2-7; 15 positions match TRBD2. V lost 5 bases and J lost 2; bases outside the gene matches: 10. CDR3 length: 18 residues. Germline V gene sequence: CDR1 PRHDT, CDR2 FYEKMQ (reference sequence). The CDR3 region has the DNA TGTGCCAGCAGCGGCGGACTAGCGGGAGGGCGCCGTACCTACGAGCAGTACTTC. Protein: CASSGGLAGGRRTYEQYF.

J is TRBJ1-4 and V is TRBV7-8, with D possibly matching TRBD1 (5 bases). V lost 2 bases, J lost 8 bases, and 12 bases lay in between. There are 14 residues in the CDR3. Per the germline V gene, CDR1 is SGHVS and CDR2 is FQNEAQ. The chain's CDR3 is CASSLPRVGEKLFF. The CDR3 DNA is TGTGCCAGCAGCTTACCCAGGGTCGGCGAAAAACTGTTTTTT.

The chain couples TRBV6-5 to TRBJ2-7; 7 bases map to TRBD1. The CDR3 sequence is 14 residues long. Trimming took 2 bases from V and 3 from J; bases not matched to a gene: 4. CDR1 is MNHEY and CDR2 is SVGAGI in the germline V gene. CDR3 coding DNA: TGTGCCAGCAGTTACGGGACAGTTGACTACGAGCAGTACTTC. This sequence encodes CASSYGTVDYEQYF.

CDR3 in amino acids: CASSLVSGRTSTPFSCEQYF. The CDR3 DNA follows: TGTGCCAGCAGCTTAGTCTCAGGAAGGACTAGCACGCCGTTCTCGTGCGAGCAGTACTTC. The chain joins TRBV5-4 to TRBJ2-7, with TRBD2 matching over 8 bases. Germline lookup yields CDR1 SGHNT and CDR2 YYREEE (reference sequence). J was trimmed by 6 bases and V by 2 bases; bases with no gene match: 25. The CDR3 is 20 residues long.

The J gene is TRBJ2-7, the V gene TRBV6-5; weak D call: TRBD1 (5 bases). CDR1 is MNHEY, CDR2 SVGAGI, per germline. The CDR3 loop spans 13 amino acids. Trimming took 7 bases from V and 9 from J, leaving 19 bases between them. This CDR3 is CASKEEWGQGQYV. DNA of the CDR3: TGTGCCAGCAAGGAAGAATGGGGCCAAGGGCAGTACGTC.

This clone was seen once. The V and J genes are TRBV27 and TRBJ1-1; D might be TRBD1 (5 bases). Germline-derived CDR1 and CDR2 are MNHEY and SMNVEV (reference sequence). V gave up 3 bases and J gave up 1 base, with 9 bases separating them. The CDR3 length is 14 residues. Written as DNA, the CDR3 is TGTGCCAGCAGTTTCGGGGGGTGGAACACTGAAGCTTTCTTT. It codes for CASSFGGWNTEAFF.

The chain uses TRBV6-1 and TRBJ1-2, with D hard to call. The ends were cut back, 11 bases at V and 2 bases at J, with 9 bases in the middle. CDR1 is MNHNS, CDR2 SASEGT, per germline. This CDR3 comprises 11 residues. The DNA of the CDR3 is TGTGCCGGCCAGTCCAACTATGGCTACACCTTC. Its translation: CAGQSNYGYTF.

The chain joins TRBV6-1 to TRBJ1-1; D is undetermined. V dropped 0 bases and J dropped 7 bases, with 9 bases sitting between them. CDR3 length equals 13 residues. Germline CDR1 MNHNS, CDR2 SASEGT. Here the CDR3 reads CASSEAFGGEAFF. The CDR3 coding sequence is TGTGCCAGCAGTGAAGCCTTCGGAGGTGAAGCTTTCTTT.

The rearrangement links TRBV28 to TRBJ1-6; possibly TRBD1 for D (6 bases). V lost 2 bases and J lost 4, with 9 bases in between. CDR1 and CDR2 from the germline V gene are MDHEN and SYDVKM. This CDR3 is 15 amino acids long. In DNA, the CDR3 is TGTGCCAGCAGTTTAAGGGGGTCGTATAATTCACCCCTCCACTTT. Its protein is CASSLRGSYNSPLHF.

This clone is a singleton in its sample. V gene TRBV2 combines with J gene TRBJ1-4, with D perhaps matching TRBD1 (5 bases). Germline-derived CDR1 and CDR2 are SNHLY and FYNNEI. The length of the CDR3 is 14 residues. The V end lost 1 base, the J end lost 5 bases, and 8 bases lay between the germline ends. This chain's CDR3 is CASSEVGGNEKLFF. The CDR3 DNA follows: TGTGCCAGCAGTGAAGTGGGGGGGAATGAAAAACTGTTTTTT. Full variable domain (remainder filled in from reference TRBV2 and TRBJ1-4): EPEVTQTPSHQVTQMGQEVILRCVPISNHLYFYWYRQILGQKVEFLVSFYNNEISEKSEIFDDQFSVERPDGSNFTLKIRSTKLEDSAMYFCASSEVGGNEKLFFGSGTQLSVL.

The chain couples TRBV7-9 to TRBJ2-7; 9 bases line up with TRBD2. CDR3 length equals 16 residues. CDR1 and CDR2 from the germline V gene are SEHNR and FQNEAQ (reference sequence). V shed 5 bases, J shed 3 bases, and the junction held 11 bases outside the gene matches. The CDR3 spells CASSPYRSSGDYEQYF. The CDR3 DNA sequence: TGTGCCAGCAGCCCCTACCGATCTAGCGGGGACTACGAGCAGTACTTC.

This clone was detected once. The rearrangement uses TRBV6-1 and TRBJ1-2; possibly TRBD1 for D (6 bases). Trimming left V 1 base short and J 6 bases short, with 15 bases between. The CDR3 loop spans 15 amino acids. Germline-derived CDR1 and CDR2 are MNHNS and SASEGT. CDR3: CASSEGPGWDNGYTF. The CDR3 DNA is TGTGCCAGCAGTGAAGGACCGGGATGGGACAATGGCTACACCTTC.

V gene TRBV7-6 combines with J gene TRBJ2-2; 7 bases map to TRBD1. This CDR3 comprises 15 residues. J gave up 7 bases and V 2 bases, and 7 bases lay outside the gene matches. CDR1 and CDR2 from the germline V gene are SGHVS and FNYEAQ. DNA of the CDR3: TGTGCCAGCAGCTTAAACAGGGGTGGCGGCGGGGAGCTGTTTTTT. Translation: CASSLNRGGGGELFF.